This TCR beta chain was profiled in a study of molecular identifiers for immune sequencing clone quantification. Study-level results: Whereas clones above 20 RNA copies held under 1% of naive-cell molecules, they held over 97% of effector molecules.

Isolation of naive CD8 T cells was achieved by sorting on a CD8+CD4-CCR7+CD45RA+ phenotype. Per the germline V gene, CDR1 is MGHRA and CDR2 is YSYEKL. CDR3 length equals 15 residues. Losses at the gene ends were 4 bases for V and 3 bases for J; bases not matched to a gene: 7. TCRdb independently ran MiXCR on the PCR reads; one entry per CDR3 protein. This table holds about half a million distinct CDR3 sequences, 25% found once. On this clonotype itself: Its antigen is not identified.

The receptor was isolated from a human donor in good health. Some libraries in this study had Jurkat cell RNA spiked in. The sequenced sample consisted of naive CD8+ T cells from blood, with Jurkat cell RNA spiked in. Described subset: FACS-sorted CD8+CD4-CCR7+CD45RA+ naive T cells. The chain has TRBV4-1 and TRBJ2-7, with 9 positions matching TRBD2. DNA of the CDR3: TGCGCCAGCAGCCTGAGGACTAGCGAGAGCTACGAGCAGTACTTC. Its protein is CASSLRTSESYEQYF.